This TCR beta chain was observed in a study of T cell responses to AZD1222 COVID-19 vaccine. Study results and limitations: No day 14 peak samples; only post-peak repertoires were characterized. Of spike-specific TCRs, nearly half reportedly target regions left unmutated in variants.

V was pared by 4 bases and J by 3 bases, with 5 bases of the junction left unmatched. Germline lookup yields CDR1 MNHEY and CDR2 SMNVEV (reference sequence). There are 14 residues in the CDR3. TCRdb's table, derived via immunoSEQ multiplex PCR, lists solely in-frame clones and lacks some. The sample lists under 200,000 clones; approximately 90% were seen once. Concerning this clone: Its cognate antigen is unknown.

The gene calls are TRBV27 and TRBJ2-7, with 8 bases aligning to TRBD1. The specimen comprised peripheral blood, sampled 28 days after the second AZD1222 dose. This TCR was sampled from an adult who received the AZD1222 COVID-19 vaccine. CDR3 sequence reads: CASSSGQGDYEQYF. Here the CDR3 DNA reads TGTGCCAGCAGTTCTGGACAGGGAGACTACGAGCAGTACTTC.